Shown below are 13 T cell receptor beta chains from a single sample sequenced in a study of cytomegalovirus exposure and HLA in healthy donors. Amplification used 60 Vbeta primers and 13 Jbeta primers. Clones were read by immunoSEQ multiplex PCR, and TCRdb kept only the in-frame ones, dropping some. Of approximately 160,000 clones listed, about two thirds are singletons. The sample consisted of PBMCs. These receptors came from a woman between 18 and 30 years old in good health and CMV-seropositive.

The rearrangement links TRBV7-3 to TRBJ1-5; D gene uncertain. CDR3 length: 17 amino acids. Germline V gives CDR1 SGHTA, CDR2 FQGTGA. Trimming took off 5 bases at V and 3 bases at J, with 20 bases between the two ends. The CDR3 DNA reads as TGTGCCAGCAGCCCCGTTCTAGCCGAAGTTCACAATCAGCCCCAGCATTTT. This gives the protein CASSPVLAEVHNQPQHF.

This chain links TRBV4-1 with TRBJ2-7; a weak D match, TRBD2 (6 bases). Trimming pared 0 bases from V and 0 bases from J, leaving 15 bases between. Germline loops: CDR1 MGHRA, CDR2 YSYEKL. This CDR3 is 17 amino acids long. CDR3 sequence reads: CASSQDGGEASSYEQYF. CDR3 sequence (DNA): TGCGCCAGCAGCCAAGATGGTGGGGAGGCCTCCTCCTACGAGCAGTACTTC.

The chain carries TRBV9 and TRBJ2-1, with 10 bases matching TRBD2. CDR3 length: 15 amino acids. CDR1 and CDR2 from the germline V gene are SGDLS and YYNGEE. The V segment lost 2 bases and the J segment 8 bases; nucleotides outside the gene matches: 7. The CDR3 region is CASSVSGRAIHEQFF. As DNA, the CDR3 is TGTGCCAGCAGCGTGAGCGGGAGGGCCATCCATGAGCAGTTCTTC.

This chain links TRBV18 with TRBJ1-4, with D uncertain. The germline gives CDR1 KGHSH, CDR2 LQKENI. The germline V and J ends were trimmed by 6 bases and 9 bases, with 2 bases remaining between them. The CDR3 loop spans 9 amino acids. In nucleotides, the CDR3 is TGTGCCAGCTCCAAAAAACTGTTTTTT. It codes for CASSKKLFF.

The chain links TRBV2 to TRBJ1-1; 7 bases line up with TRBD1. The V gene's germline CDR1 is SNHLY and CDR2 FYNNEI. V trimming: 5 bases; J trimming: 1 base; junction bases outside the gene matches: 7. The CDR3 totals 15 residues. The CDR3: CASSFLRGTNTEAFF. Here the CDR3 DNA reads TGTGCCAGCAGTTTTCTCAGGGGGACGAACACTGAAGCTTTCTTT.

This clone occurred once. The chain uses TRBV5-1 and TRBJ2-5; 8 nucleotides align to TRBD1. Germline lookup yields CDR1 SGHRS and CDR2 YFSETQ. V lost 1 base to trimming and J lost 5 bases; unmatched junction nucleotides: 1. The CDR3 is 13 residues long. The CDR3 reads CASSLNRGETQYF. In nucleotides, the CDR3 is TGCGCCAGCAGCTTGAACAGGGGGGAGACCCAGTACTTC.

CDR3 in DNA: TGTGCCAGCAGCCCGGAGCGGGGGGGCCGATACGAGCAGTACTTC. This translates into CASSPERGGRYEQYF. This chain links TRBV7-8 with TRBJ2-7, with 10 bases matching TRBD2. The CDR3 is 15 amino acids. Germline V lookup: CDR1 SGHVS, CDR2 FQNEAQ. Trimming at V came to 5 bases and at J to 4 bases, leaving 8 bases not matched to a gene.

The V gene is TRBV6-4, the J gene TRBJ2-3; D may be TRBD2 (5 bases). The germline gives CDR1 MRHNA, CDR2 SNTAGT. V lost 3 bases and J lost 0, with 10 bases in between. The CDR3 has 15 amino acids. CDR3 loop: CASSEASSSTDTQYF. DNA of the CDR3: TGTGCCAGCAGTGAAGCTAGCAGTAGCACAGATACGCAGTATTTT.

The chain uses TRBV29-1 and TRBJ2-5, with 8 bases matching TRBD1. Germline V gives CDR1 SQVTM, CDR2 ANQGSEA. Unmatched junction bases numbered 12, after V lost 8 bases and J lost 1 base. CDR3 length: 15 amino acids. In nucleotides, the CDR3 is TGCAGCACCCCAGGGGGCGCAGGGTTCCAAGAGACCCAGTACTTC. Amino acid sequence: CSTPGGAGFQETQYF.

The genes are TRBV9 and TRBJ1-5, with TRBD1 matching over 8 bases. Germline CDR1 reads SGDLS; CDR2 reads YYNGEE. The junction had 5 bases not matched to a gene; V was cut back by 3 bases and J by 3 bases. This CDR3 is 15 amino acids long. DNA for the CDR3: TGTGCCAGCAGCGAGGGACAGGTGGACAATCAGCCCCAGCATTTT. Translating it yields CASSEGQVDNQPQHF.

The chain carries TRBV7-6 and TRBJ2-5; TRBD2 aligns across 8 bases. V lost 1 base, J lost 4 bases, and 2 bases stayed unmatched. This CDR3 spans 14 amino acids. From germline, CDR1 is SGHVS and CDR2 FNYEAQ. This chain's CDR3 is CASSLDGGAETQYF. CDR3 nucleotide sequence: TGTGCCAGCAGCTTAGACGGGGGGGCAGAGACCCAGTACTTC.

The CDR3 loop reads CASSQARGYQPQHF. Written as DNA, the CDR3 is TGCGCCAGCAGCCAAGCCCGGGGGTATCAGCCCCAGCATTTT. This chain joins TRBV4-1 and TRBJ1-5; D might be TRBD1 (5 bases). Germline loops: CDR1 MGHRA, CDR2 YSYEKL. The CDR3 runs 14 residues. Trimming left V 1 base short and J 5 bases short, with 9 bases between.

The sample holds a few counts of this clone. The V and J genes are TRBV7-9 and TRBJ1-1, with D possibly matching TRBD1 (5 bases). Germline-derived CDR1 and CDR2 are SEHNR and FQNEAQ (reference sequence). The CDR3 contains 13 residues. V was cut by 4 bases and J by 5 bases, with 11 bases left in between. CDR3 loop: CASSSQDWTEAFF. The CDR3, as DNA: TGTGCCAGCAGCTCACAGGATTGGACTGAAGCTTTCTTT. The complete variable domain, with remaining parts taken from reference TRBV7-9 and TRBJ1-1, reads DTGVSQNPRHKITKRGQNVTFRCDPISEHNRLYWYRQTLGQGPEFLTYFQNEAQLEKSRLLSDRFSAERPKGSFSTLEIQRTEQGDSAMYLCASSSQDWTEAFFGQGTRLTVV.